The rows below give T cell receptor beta chains drawn from one sample of a study of blood T cell repertoires in COVID-19. Clones were sequenced by immunoSEQ multiplex PCR, and TCRdb holds only the in-frame ones, with some missing. The sample records about 160,000 clones, approximately 85% being singletons. The source material was peripheral blood. The receptors were sampled from a woman aged 55-69 years with COVID-19, enrolled during active disease. CDR3s include the opening cysteine and the closing phenylalanine or tryptophan. A D gene is named only where the DNA matches it firmly. Size is stated for part of the rows, as once, few or many counts, or as a class when the clone is expanded.

>TRBJ2-2|many|14|-|TRBV13
TGTGCCAGCAGCTTAGGCGGGAACACCGGGGAGCTGTTTTTT
CASSLGGNTGELFF
>TRBJ2-3|-|15|-|TRBV7-2
TGTGCCAGCAGCCGCGGGACTCCCCGCACAGATACGCAGTATTTT
CASSRGTPRTDTQYF
>TRBJ2-7|-|16|TRBD1|TRBV6-5
TGTGCCAGCAGTTTCCGGGGACAGTATGAAGGCTACGAGCAGTACTTC
CASSFRGQYEGYEQYF
>TRBJ1-1|-|14|-|TRBV5-6
TGTGCCAGCAGCTTCTCGGGGTCGAACACTGAAGCTTTCTTT
CASSFSGSNTEAFF
>TRBJ2-1|many|16|TRBD2|TRBV19
TGTGCCAGTAGTATAGGACTAGCGGGAGTGGGGAATGAGCAGTTCTTC
CASSIGLAGVGNEQFF
>TRBJ2-3|-|12|TRBD2|TRBV6-5
TGTGCCAGCGGCTTCGGGGGGGGTGGGCAGTATTTT
CASGFGGGGQYF
>TRBJ1-6|-|12|-|TRBV12-3/TRBV12-4
TGTGCCAGCAGTTTGGACAGCCTTGGTCTCCACTTT
CASSLDSLGLHF
>TRBJ2-1|-|15|TRBD2|TRBV7-2
TGTGCCAGCAGACCTGGGACTAGCGTTGACAATGAGCAGTTCTTC
CASRPGTSVDNEQFF
>TRBJ1-6|-|15|-|TRBV5-1
TGCGCCAGCTCCGATCGCGAGTTTTCCGCTTCACCCCTCCACTTT
CASSDREFSASPLHF
>TRBJ1-5|-|15|TRBD1|TRBV7-2
TGTGCCAGCAGCCCGTGGACAGGGTTGAATCAGCCCCAGCATTTT
CASSPWTGLNQPQHF
>TRBJ2-5|-|17|-|TRBV5-6
TGTGCCAGCAGCTTGGGCAGCCCAGCGACCCGGGGGGAGACCCAGTACTTC
CASSLGSPATRGETQYF
>TRBJ1-6|-|16|-|TRBV7-5
TGTGCCAGAAGCTTAGGGGAGCGCTCTCACCTTTCTTCCCTCCACTTT
CARSLGERSHLSSLHF
>TRBJ1-1|-|15|TRBD1|TRBV27
TGTGCCAGCAGCCGAGGACAGGCTGGGGACACTGAAGCTTTCTTT
CASSRGQAGDTEAFF
>TRBJ1-1|-|13|-|TRBV2
TGTGCCAGCAGGGAAGGAGGGCCTTCAGAAGCTTTCTTT
CASREGGPSEAFF
>TRBJ2-7|-|15|TRBD2|TRBV29-1
TGCAGCGTTGTGTTCCTAGCGGGAGGGAAGGGCGAGCAGTACTTC
CSVVFLAGGKGEQYF
>TRBJ1-3|-|16|TRBD1|TRBV19
TGTGCCAGTAGCCTTACGCCGCGACAGGGTTTCAACACCATATATTTT
CASSLTPRQGFNTIYF
>TRBJ2-7|-|13|TRBD2|TRBV30
TGTGCCGGGGCCTCTAGCGGGAGACACGAGCAGTACTTC
CAGASSGRHEQYF
>TRBJ2-7|-|15|TRBD1|TRBV6-2/TRBV6-3
TGTGCCAGCAGTCTCGGACAGGGTGTAGCCTACGAGCAGTACTTC
CASSLGQGVAYEQYF
>TRBJ2-1|-|16|-|TRBV10-3
TGTGCCATCAGTGACAATCGGGGGTCGACCTACAATGAGCAGTTCTTC
CAISDNRGSTYNEQFF
>TRBJ1-1|-|14|-|TRBV19
TGTGCCAGTAGTATTGCGGGGCGGGGGACTGAAGCTTTCTTT
CASSIAGRGTEAFF
>TRBJ1-1|-|12|-|TRBV25-1
TGTGCCAGCAGGGGGGGTAACACTGAAGCTTTCTTT
CASRGGNTEAFF
>TRBJ2-2|once|15|TRBD2|TRBV7-2
TGTGCCAGCAGCTCACAGCGGGGGAACACCGGGGAGCTGTTTTTT
CASSSQRGNTGELFF
>TRBJ1-2|-|15|TRBD1|TRBV7-9
TGTGCCAGCAGCCTCTTCGGGGCAGGGGGCTGGGGCTACACCTTC
CASSLFGAGGWGYTF
>TRBJ2-2|-|17|TRBD1|TRBV3-1/TRBV3-2
TGTGCCAGCAGCCCGAGTCGGACAGGGGGGAACACCGGGGAGCTGTTTTTT
CASSPSRTGGNTGELFF
>TRBJ1-1|-|14|TRBD1|TRBV29-1
TGCAGCGGAAGTCGGGGACAGAGGAACACTGAAGCTTTCTTT
CSGSRGQRNTEAFF
>TRBJ2-7|-|15|-|TRBV6-5
TGTGCCAGCAGTTTAGGGGGGGCCCTCTCCTACGAGCAGTACTTC
CASSLGGALSYEQYF
>TRBJ2-3|-|14|-|TRBV28
TGTGCCAGCAGTTTCGGATCGGGAACAGATACGCAGTATTTT
CASSFGSGTDTQYF
>TRBJ2-3|-|13|-|TRBV6-1
TGTGCCAGCAGTGAAGCGCCCAGGTCGACGCAGTATTTT
CASSEAPRSTQYF
>TRBJ2-3|few|14|TRBD2|TRBV5-4
TGTGCCAGCAGGGGACTAGCGGGGACAGATACGCAGTATTTT
CASRGLAGTDTQYF
>TRBJ2-1|-|14|-|TRBV5-1
TGCGCCAGCAGCGCCCTAGGAGGGGTCGGGGAGCAGTTCTTC
CASSALGGVGEQFF
>TRBJ2-5|-|14|TRBD2|TRBV29-1
TGCAGCGTCCGGGCGGGAGGTTGGGCAGAGACCCAGTACTTC
CSVRAGGWAETQYF
>TRBJ1-2|-|14|TRBD1|TRBV29-1
TGCAGCGCCGGTGACAGGGGGGACGACTATGGCTACACCTTC
CSAGDRGDDYGYTF